The next 25 T cell receptor beta chains were all read from a single sample in a study of shared clonotypes between healthy human individuals. Measured with immunoSEQ multiplex PCR; TCRdb has only the in-frame clones, and not every one. The sample lists roughly 2.6 million clones; approximately 92% were seen once. What was sequenced was naive CD4+ T cells sorted from blood. Subset specified: CD45RA+ positively selected. These receptors originate from a young man in good health.

The chain employs TRBV23-1 and TRBJ2-7; a possible D gene is TRBD2 (7 bases). TRBV23-1 is recorded as an ORF, its role being uncertain. The CDR3 consists of 18 residues. V lost 2 bases and J lost 4, with 24 bases in between. The CDR3 nucleotides are TGCGCCAGCAGTCAAAGGGGGACTAACTTCACCCCATGTTACGAGCAGTACTTC. This gives the protein CASSQRGTNFTPCYEQYF.

The rearrangement uses TRBV29-1 and TRBJ2-1; 10 positions match TRBD1. Germline values: CDR1 SQVTM, CDR2 ANQGSEA. V shed 5 bases, J shed 0 bases, and the junction held 13 bases outside the gene matches. This CDR3 region has 18 residues. The CDR3 DNA follows: TGCAGCGTTAGTAAAGGGACAGGGGCGCCCAGCTCCTACAATGAGCAGTTCTTC. Translation gives CSVSKGTGAPSSYNEQFF.

In DNA, the CDR3 is TGTGCCAGCAGTCCCGACGGAAACACCATATATTTT. It is translated as CASSPDGNTIYF. V gene TRBV28 combines with J gene TRBJ1-3; D not resolved. Germline V CDR1 and CDR2: MDHEN, SYDVKM. The CDR3 totals 12 residues. The V end was cut by 5 bases, the J end by 4 bases, with 6 bases between.

This clone appeared a single time. This chain connects TRBV6-5 to TRBJ1-2, with D possibly being TRBD1 (5 bases). CDR1 and CDR2 from the germline V gene are MNHEY and SVGAGI. The CDR3 runs 14 residues. The V and J ends lost 5 bases and 3 bases respectively, with 13 bases between them. In nucleotides, the CDR3 is TGTGCCAGCAGTAAACCGGGACCGCACTATGGCTACACCTTC. As protein: CASSKPGPHYGYTF.

The chain is built from TRBV28 and TRBJ1-2, with 7 bases aligning to TRBD1. The CDR3 has 14 residues. The ends lost 5 bases at V and 7 bases at J; junction bases unmatched: 10. CDR1 is MDHEN, CDR2 SYDVKM, per germline. The CDR3 DNA reads as TGTGCCAGCAGTCCGGACAGGAGTTCAGGTGGCTACACCTTC. Its translation is CASSPDRSSGGYTF.

This clone came up once. The chain combines TRBV28 with TRBJ1-1; 7 positions match TRBD1. Germline-derived CDR1 and CDR2 are MDHEN and SYDVKM. CDR3 length equals 15 residues. The J segment lost 5 bases and the V segment lost 6 bases, leaving 12 bases of the junction unmatched. The CDR3 sequence: CASRRGTGAGTEAFF. CDR3 DNA sequence: TGTGCCAGCAGGCGGGGTACAGGGGCGGGTACTGAAGCTTTCTTT.

This clone was counted once. This chain links TRBV18 with TRBJ2-7; D may correspond to TRBD1 or TRBD2 (5 bases each). V dropped 3 bases and J dropped 3 bases, with 12 bases sitting between them. CDR1 is KGHSH, CDR2 LQKENI, per germline. The CDR3 has 14 residues. CDR3 sequence (DNA): TGTGCCAGCTCACCTGGGACGGCAGACTACGAGCAGTACTTC. Translating it yields CASSPGTADYEQYF.

This chain links TRBV5-1 with TRBJ2-5, with 7 bases identical to TRBD1. CDR1 is SGHRS and CDR2 is YFSETQ in the germline V gene. The CDR3 runs to 14 residues. Trimming at V came to 4 bases and at J to 4 bases, leaving 7 bases not matched to a gene. CDR3 DNA sequence: TGCGCCAGCAGCAGAGGACAGGAAGGAGAGACCCAGTACTTC. As protein: CASSRGQEGETQYF. Using reference TRBV5-1 and TRBJ2-5 for the parts outside the CDR3, the full variable domain is KAGVTQTPRYLIKTRGQQVTLSCSPISGHRSVSWYQQTPGQGLQFLFEYFSETQRNKGNFPGRFSGRQFSNSRSEMNVSTLELGDSALYLCASSRGQEGETQYFGPGTRLLVL.

The DNA for the CDR3 is TGTGCCAGCAGTTTTCTTTCCCTGCCAGGTCAGCCCCAGCATTTT. Translated: CASSFLSLPGQPQHF. This chain connects TRBV27 to TRBJ1-5; no reliable D call. The V end lost 3 bases, the J end lost 6 bases, and 15 bases lay between the germline ends. In germline, CDR1 is MNHEY, CDR2 SMNVEV (reference sequence). This CDR3 spans 15 amino acids.

V gene TRBV18 combines with J gene TRBJ1-1; no firm D call. Trimming took 6 bases from V and 5 from J, leaving 13 bases between them. This CDR3 is 13 amino acids long. The germline gives CDR1 KGHSH, CDR2 LQKENI. The CDR3, as DNA: TGTGCCAGCTCCGCCGCCGACGGGACTGAAGCTTTCTTT. The encoded protein is CASSAADGTEAFF.

The gene calls are TRBV7-9 and TRBJ1-1; D is perhaps TRBD1 (6 bases). Deletions cut 5 bases from V and 1 base from J, with 14 bases between. The length of the CDR3 is 15 residues. CDR1 and CDR2 (germline): SEHNR, FQNEAQ (reference sequence). CDR3: CASSPYLQGNTEAFF. DNA for the CDR3: TGTGCCAGCAGCCCCTATCTACAGGGGAACACTGAAGCTTTCTTT.

The chain recombines TRBV30 with TRBJ1-5; 7 bases align to TRBD1. The germline V gene has CDR1 GTSNPN and CDR2 SVGIG (reference sequence). The J segment lost 3 bases and the V segment lost 1 base, leaving 3 bases of the junction unmatched. The CDR3 length is 14 residues. This CDR3 reads CAWSGGGDNQPQHF. The CDR3 nucleotides are TGTGCCTGGAGTGGAGGGGGCGACAATCAGCCCCAGCATTTT.

This clone showed up just a few times. In the same sample, other DNA sequences code for this CDR3. The V and J genes are TRBV5-1 and TRBJ2-2; 7 bases are a match to TRBD1. The V and J ends lost 2 bases and 3 bases, in that order; junction bases with no gene match: 1. CDR3 length equals 14 residues. Germline assignment: CDR1 SGHRS and CDR2 YFSETQ. The CDR3 bases are TGCGCCAGCAGCTTAACAGGGGACACCGGGGAGCTGTTTTTT. Protein sequence: CASSLTGDTGELFF.

The CDR3, as DNA: TGTGCCAGCAGCTTTGGGACAGTCTATAGCAATCAGCCCCAGCATTTT. Translation gives CASSFGTVYSNQPQHF. The gene calls are TRBV7-9 and TRBJ1-5; 7 nucleotides agree with TRBD1. Germline V lookup: CDR1 SEHNR, CDR2 FQNEAQ (reference sequence). The V and J ends lost 3 bases and 0 bases, in that order; junction bases with no gene match: 5. The CDR3 spans 16 residues. Looking up the rest from reference TRBV7-9 and TRBJ1-5 gives the full variable domain: DTGVSQNPRHKITKRGQNVTFRCDPISEHNRLYWYRQTLGQGPEFLTYFQNEAQLEKSRLLSDRFSAERPKGSFSTLEIQRTEQGDSAMYLCASSFGTVYSNQPQHFGDGTRLSIL.

As DNA, the CDR3 is TGCGCCAGCAGCTTGGCCGAGGGAGGATACGAGCAGTACTTC. Amino acids: CASSLAEGGYEQYF. The rearrangement uses TRBV5-1 and TRBJ2-7; D perhaps matches TRBD2 (6 bases). CDR1 is SGHRS, CDR2 YFSETQ, per germline. This CDR3 has 14 amino acids. Trimming took off 0 bases at V and 4 bases at J, with 11 bases between the two ends.

The chain recombines TRBV4-3 with TRBJ2-4; unclear D gene. CDR1 LGHNA and CDR2 YSLEER come from the germline V gene. With 0 bases removed from V and 2 bases from J, the gap between germline ends came to 11 bases. The length of the CDR3 is 16 residues. As DNA, the CDR3 is TGCGCCAGCAGCCAAGATTTTCGACCCCCCAAAAACATTCAGTACTTC. This translates into CASSQDFRPPKNIQYF.

The rearrangement uses TRBV5-1 and TRBJ2-5; TRBD1 aligns across 7 bases. Germline V gene lookup returns CDR1 SGHRS and CDR2 YFSETQ. This CDR3 is 15 amino acids long. The J segment lost 5 bases and the V segment lost 5 bases, leaving 12 bases of the junction unmatched. The CDR3 loop is CASRTTGNGQETQYF. CDR3 nucleotides: TGCGCCAGCAGGACGACAGGGAATGGGCAGGAGACCCAGTACTTC.

J is TRBJ2-7 and V is TRBV2; 8 bases are a match to TRBD2. The J segment lost 3 bases and the V segment lost 2 bases, leaving 6 bases of the junction unmatched. CDR1 is SNHLY and CDR2 is FYNNEI in the germline V gene. The CDR3 runs 15 residues. CDR3 in DNA: TGTGCCAGCAGTGAAATCATTGCGGGGGGCTACGAGCAGTACTTC. Protein product: CASSEIIAGGYEQYF.

This chain joins TRBV7-2 and TRBJ2-7; D call uncertain. The V end lost 5 bases, the J end lost 3 bases, and 14 bases lay between the germline ends. This CDR3 is built from 14 residues. Per the germline V gene, CDR1 is SGHTA and CDR2 is FQGNSA. CDR3 region: CASSLPGRHYEQYF. Here the CDR3 DNA reads TGTGCCAGCAGCCTCCCTGGACGCCACTACGAGCAGTACTTC.

This chain joins TRBV9 and TRBJ1-5; D gene uncertain. The CDR3 runs to 14 residues. Trimming stripped 0 bases from V and 7 bases from J, with 11 bases between. Germline CDR1 and CDR2: SGDLS and YYNGEE. CDR3 DNA: TGTGCCAGCAGCGTAGCTATTTCCGGGCAGCCCCAGCATTTT. It translates to CASSVAISGQPQHF.

The chain recombines TRBV18 with TRBJ2-7; TRBD1 is a possible D gene (6 bases). V dropped 0 bases and J dropped 9 bases, with 12 bases sitting between them. The CDR3 extends over 13 amino acids. Germline loops: CDR1 KGHSH, CDR2 LQKENI. The CDR3 sequence: CASSPPDSQAQYF. CDR3 in DNA: TGTGCCAGCTCACCACCGGACAGCCAGGCGCAGTACTTC.

This chain uses TRBV30 with TRBJ1-5; TRBD1 matches at 7 bases. Germline CDR1 reads GTSNPN; CDR2 reads SVGIG (reference sequence). The CDR3 contains 15 residues. The V segment lost 1 base and the J segment 4 bases; nucleotides outside the gene matches: 7. The CDR3 DNA reads TGTGCCTGGAGTGCCCCCGGGACAGTGAATCAGCCCCAGCATTTT. It specifies CAWSAPGTVNQPQHF.

The rearrangement joins TRBV5-4 to TRBJ1-2, with 8 bases lining up with TRBD1. CDR3 length: 14 residues. Germline CDR1 SGHNT, CDR2 YYREEE (reference sequence). Unmatched junction bases numbered 6, after V lost 4 bases and J lost 4 bases. The CDR3 protein is CASSDQDRAYGYTF. The CDR3 coding sequence is TGTGCCAGCAGCGACCAGGACAGGGCCTATGGCTACACCTTC.

The chain has TRBV30 and TRBJ1-4, with D perhaps TRBD1 (5 bases). Trimming took off 3 bases at V and 0 bases at J, with 8 bases between the two ends. CDR3 length: 14 amino acids. CDR1 is GTSNPN, CDR2 SVGIG, per germline (reference sequence). CDR3 nucleotide sequence: TGTGCCTGGAGGGGGCCGGCAACTAATGAAAAACTGTTTTTT. Amino acids: CAWRGPATNEKLFF.

A remark on this clone: This same CDR3 is encoded by further DNA sequences in the sample. This chain connects TRBV5-4 to TRBJ2-2, with 12 bases lining up with TRBD1. After removal of 4 bases from V and 5 bases from J, the junction contained 6 bases not matched to a gene. Germline V gene data show CDR1 as SGHNT and CDR2 as YYREEE (reference sequence). The CDR3 has 16 amino acids. CDR3 in amino acids: CASSPGTGGDTGELFF. The CDR3 bases are TGTGCCAGCAGCCCCGGGACAGGGGGCGATACCGGGGAGCTGTTTTTT.